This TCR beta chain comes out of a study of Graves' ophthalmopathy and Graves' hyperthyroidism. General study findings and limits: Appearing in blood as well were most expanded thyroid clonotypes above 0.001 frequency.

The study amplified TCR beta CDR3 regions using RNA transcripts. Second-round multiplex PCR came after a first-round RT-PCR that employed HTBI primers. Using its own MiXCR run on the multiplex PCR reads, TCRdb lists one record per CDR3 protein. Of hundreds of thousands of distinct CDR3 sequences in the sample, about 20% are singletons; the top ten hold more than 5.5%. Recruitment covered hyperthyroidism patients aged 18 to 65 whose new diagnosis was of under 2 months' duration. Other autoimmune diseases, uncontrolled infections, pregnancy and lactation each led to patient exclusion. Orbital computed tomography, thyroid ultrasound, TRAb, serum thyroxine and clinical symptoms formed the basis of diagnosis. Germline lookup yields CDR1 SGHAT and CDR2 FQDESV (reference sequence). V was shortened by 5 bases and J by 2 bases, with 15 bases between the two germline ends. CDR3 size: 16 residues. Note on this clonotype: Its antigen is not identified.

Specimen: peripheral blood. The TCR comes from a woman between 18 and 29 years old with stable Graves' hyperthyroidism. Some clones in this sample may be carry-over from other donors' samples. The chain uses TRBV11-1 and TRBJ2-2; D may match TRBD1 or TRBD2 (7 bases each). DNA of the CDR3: TGTGCCAGCAGCCCGCGGGGGACAGTTAACACCGGGGAGCTGTTTTTT. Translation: CASSPRGTVNTGELFF.